The present entry profiles one T cell receptor beta chain with its context. The data were taken from a study of shared clonotypes between healthy human individuals. Here immunoSEQ multiplex PCR was the method, and the copy in TCRdb shows in-frame clones only, minus some. The data hold 1.6 million or so clones, with approximately 98.5% observed a single time. The CDR3 sequence is 17 residues long. Trimming removed 3 bases from V and 1 base from J, with 13 bases in between. Germline CDR1 reads KGHSH; CDR2 reads LQKENI. The sequence came from a man younger than 45 in good health. The gene calls are TRBV18 and TRBJ2-6; D is ambiguous. The sequenced sample consisted of naive CD4+ T cells sorted from blood. Subset: CD45RA+ positively selected. The chain's CDR3 is CASSPIGITSGANVLTF. CDR3 coding DNA: TGTGCCAGCTCACCTATAGGGATAACATCTGGGGCCAACGTCCTGACTTTC. The entire variable domain, with the rest obtained from reference TRBV18 and TRBJ2-6, is as follows: NAGVMQNPRHLVRRRGQEARLRCSPMKGHSHVYWYRQLPEEGLKFMVYLQKENIIDESGMPKERFSAEFPKEGPSILRIQQVVRGDSAAYFCASSPIGITSGANVLTFGAGSRLTVL.